This T cell receptor beta chain appears in the sequencing data of a study of CD8+CD57+ T cells in acquired aplastic anemia. Study details: Sorted CD4+ and CD8+ cells gave an average of roughly 3.3 ug of DNA.

Whole-study results and caveats: Between patients and controls, CD8+ Simpson's diversity did not vary significantly. Overlapping CD8+ CDR3 repertoires of patients and controls contained approximately 28 shared sequences.

CDR3 size: 16 residues. CDR1 is MGHRA and CDR2 is YSYEKL in the germline V gene. Researchers used genomic DNA as the template to profile TCR beta VDJ and CDR3. In TCRdb, the reads were re-called with MiXCR into one record per CDR3 protein. The sample records 60,000 to 75,000 distinct CDR3 sequences, roughly 58% being singletons. On this clonotype: Its cognate antigen is unknown. Sequence at one end of the junction differs from germline and may be a read error.

The sample was sorted CD4+, CD8+, or CD8+CD57+ T cells (not recorded which) from PBMCs. The TCR was taken from a human donor in good health, serving as a control. This rearrangement joins TRBV4-1 to TRBJ2-1; perhaps TRBD1 as D (6 bases). The CDR3, as DNA: TGCGCCAGCAGCCTTAACCGACAGGTGGGGATGGGCGAGCAGCTCTTC. Translating it yields CASSLNRQVGMGEQLF.